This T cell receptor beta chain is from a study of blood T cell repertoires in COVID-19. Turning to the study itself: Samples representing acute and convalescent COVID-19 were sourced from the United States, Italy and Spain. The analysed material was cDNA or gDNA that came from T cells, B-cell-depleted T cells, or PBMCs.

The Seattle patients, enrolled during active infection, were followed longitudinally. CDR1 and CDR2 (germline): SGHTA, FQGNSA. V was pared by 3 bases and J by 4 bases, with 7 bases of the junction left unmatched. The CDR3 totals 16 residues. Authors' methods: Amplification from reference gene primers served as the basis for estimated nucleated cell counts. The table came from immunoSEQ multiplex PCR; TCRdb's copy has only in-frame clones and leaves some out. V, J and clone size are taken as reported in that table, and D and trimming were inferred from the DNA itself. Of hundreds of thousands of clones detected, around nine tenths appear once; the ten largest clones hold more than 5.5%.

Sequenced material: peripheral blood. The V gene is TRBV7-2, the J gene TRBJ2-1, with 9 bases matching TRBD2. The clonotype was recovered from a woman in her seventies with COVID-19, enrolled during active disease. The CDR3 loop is CASSFSASGVYNEQFF. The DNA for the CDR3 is TGTGCCAGCAGCTTTAGCGCTAGCGGGGTTTACAATGAGCAGTTCTTC.